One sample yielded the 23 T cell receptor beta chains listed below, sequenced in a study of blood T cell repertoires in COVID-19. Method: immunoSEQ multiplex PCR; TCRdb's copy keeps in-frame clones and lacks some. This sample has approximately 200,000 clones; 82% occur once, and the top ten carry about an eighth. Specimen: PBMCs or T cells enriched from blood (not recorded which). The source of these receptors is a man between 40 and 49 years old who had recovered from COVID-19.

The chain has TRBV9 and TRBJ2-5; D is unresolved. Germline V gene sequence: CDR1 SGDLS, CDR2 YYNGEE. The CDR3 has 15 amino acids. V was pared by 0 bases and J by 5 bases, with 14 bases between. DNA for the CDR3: TGTGCCAGCAGCGTAGGGGCGTTAATTGGGGAGACCCAGTACTTC. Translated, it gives CASSVGALIGETQYF.

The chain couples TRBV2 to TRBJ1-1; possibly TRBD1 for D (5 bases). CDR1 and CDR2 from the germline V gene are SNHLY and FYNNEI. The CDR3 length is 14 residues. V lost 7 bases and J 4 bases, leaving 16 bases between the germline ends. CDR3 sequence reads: CASNQVGQGTEAFF. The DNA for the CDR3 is TGTGCCAGCAATCAGGTGGGGCAGGGCACTGAAGCTTTCTTT. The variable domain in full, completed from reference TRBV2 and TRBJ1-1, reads EPEVTQTPSHQVTQMGQEVILRCVPISNHLYFYWYRQILGQKVEFLVSFYNNEISEKSEIFDDQFSVERPDGSNFTLKIRSTKLEDSAMYFCASNQVGQGTEAFFGQGTRLTVV.

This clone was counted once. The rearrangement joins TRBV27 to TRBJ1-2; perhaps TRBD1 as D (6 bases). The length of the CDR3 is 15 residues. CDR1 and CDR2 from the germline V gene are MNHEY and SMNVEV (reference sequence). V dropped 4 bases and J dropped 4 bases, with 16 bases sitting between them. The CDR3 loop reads CASSSWDTLGYGYTF. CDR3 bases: TGTGCCAGCAGTTCTTGGGACACCTTGGGCTATGGCTACACCTTC.

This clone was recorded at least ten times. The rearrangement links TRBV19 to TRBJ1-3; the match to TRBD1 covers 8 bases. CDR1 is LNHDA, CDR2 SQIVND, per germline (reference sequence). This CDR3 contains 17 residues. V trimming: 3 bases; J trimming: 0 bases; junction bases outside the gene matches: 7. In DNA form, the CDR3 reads TGTGCCAGTAGTATTCGGACAGGGACTATCTCTGGAAACACCATATATTTT. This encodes CASSIRTGTISGNTIYF.

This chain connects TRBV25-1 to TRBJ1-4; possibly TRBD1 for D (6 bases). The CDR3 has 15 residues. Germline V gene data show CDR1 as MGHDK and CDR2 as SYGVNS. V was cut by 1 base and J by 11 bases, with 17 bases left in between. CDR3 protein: CASSEWGGHPGKLFF. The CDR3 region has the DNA TGTGCCAGCAGTGAATGGGGGGGGCACCCAGGGAAACTGTTTTTT.

The CDR3 spells CASSLNSGDMSDTQYF. CDR3 coding DNA: TGTGCCAGCAGCCTCAACAGCGGCGACATGAGCGATACGCAGTATTTT. The J gene is TRBJ2-3, the V gene TRBV2; possible D gene TRBD2, 5 bases. This CDR3 comprises 16 residues. Germline V gives CDR1 SNHLY, CDR2 FYNNEI. Trimming shortened V by 6 bases and J by 6 bases, and 22 bases separated the two germline ends.

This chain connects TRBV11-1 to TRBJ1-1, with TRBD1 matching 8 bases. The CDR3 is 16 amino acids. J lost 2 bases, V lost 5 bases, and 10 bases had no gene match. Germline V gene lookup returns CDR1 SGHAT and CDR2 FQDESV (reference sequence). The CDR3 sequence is CASSPRKGTGNTEAFF. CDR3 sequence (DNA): TGTGCCAGCAGCCCCCGAAAGGGGACAGGAAACACTGAAGCTTTCTTT.

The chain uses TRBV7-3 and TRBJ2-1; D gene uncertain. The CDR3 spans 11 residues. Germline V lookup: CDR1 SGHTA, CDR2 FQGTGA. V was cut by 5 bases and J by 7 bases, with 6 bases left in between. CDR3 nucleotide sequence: TGTGCCAGCAGCGATCGGAATGAGCAGTTCTTC. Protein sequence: CASSDRNEQFF.

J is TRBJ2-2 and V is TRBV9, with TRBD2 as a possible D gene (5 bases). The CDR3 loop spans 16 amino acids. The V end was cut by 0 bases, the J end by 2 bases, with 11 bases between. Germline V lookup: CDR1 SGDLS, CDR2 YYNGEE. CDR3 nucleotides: TGTGCCAGCAGCGTAGAACTAGGATTCAACACCGGGGAGCTGTTTTTT. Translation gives CASSVELGFNTGELFF.

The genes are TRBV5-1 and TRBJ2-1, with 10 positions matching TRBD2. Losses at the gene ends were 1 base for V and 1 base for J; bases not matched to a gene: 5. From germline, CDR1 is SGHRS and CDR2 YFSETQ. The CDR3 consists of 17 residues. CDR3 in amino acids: CASSLLSSGSSYNEQFF. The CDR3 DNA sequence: TGCGCCAGCAGCTTGTTATCTAGCGGGAGTTCCTACAATGAGCAGTTCTTC.

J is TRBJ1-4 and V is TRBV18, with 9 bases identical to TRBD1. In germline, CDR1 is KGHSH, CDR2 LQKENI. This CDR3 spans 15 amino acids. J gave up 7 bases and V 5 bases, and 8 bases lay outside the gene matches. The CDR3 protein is CASSSTGGRGEKLFF. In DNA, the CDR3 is TGTGCCAGCTCATCCACAGGGGGCCGGGGTGAAAAACTGTTTTTT. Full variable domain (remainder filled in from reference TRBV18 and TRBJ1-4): NAGVMQNPRHLVRRRGQEARLRCSPMKGHSHVYWYRQLPEEGLKFMVYLQKENIIDESGMPKERFSAEFPKEGPSILRIQQVVRGDSAAYFCASSSTGGRGEKLFFGSGTQLSVL.

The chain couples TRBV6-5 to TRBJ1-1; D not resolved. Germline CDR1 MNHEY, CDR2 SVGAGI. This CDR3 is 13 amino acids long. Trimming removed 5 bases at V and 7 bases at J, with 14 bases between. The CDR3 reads CASSTGPPDEAFF. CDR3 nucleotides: TGTGCCAGCAGTACGGGTCCCCCGGATGAAGCTTTCTTT.

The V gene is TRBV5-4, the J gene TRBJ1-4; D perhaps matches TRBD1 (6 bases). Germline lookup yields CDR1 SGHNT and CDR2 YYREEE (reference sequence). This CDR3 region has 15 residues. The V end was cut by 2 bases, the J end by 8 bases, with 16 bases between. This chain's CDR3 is CASSFWGQTNEKLFF. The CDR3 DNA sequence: TGTGCCAGCAGCTTCTGGGGGCAGACAAACGAAAAACTGTTTTTT.

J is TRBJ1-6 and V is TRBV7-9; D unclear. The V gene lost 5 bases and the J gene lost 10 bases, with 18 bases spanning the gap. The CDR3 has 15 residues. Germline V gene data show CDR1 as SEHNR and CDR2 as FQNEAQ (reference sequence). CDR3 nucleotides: TGTGCCAGCAGCCCCGTAGGCGGTCTGAGGTCACCCCTCCACTTT. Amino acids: CASSPVGGLRSPLHF.

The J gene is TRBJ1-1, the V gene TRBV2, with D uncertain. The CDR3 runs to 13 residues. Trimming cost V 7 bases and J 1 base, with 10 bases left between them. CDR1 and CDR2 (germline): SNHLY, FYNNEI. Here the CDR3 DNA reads TGTGCCAGCAACGTTCTGGCGAACACTGAAGCTTTCTTT. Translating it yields CASNVLANTEAFF. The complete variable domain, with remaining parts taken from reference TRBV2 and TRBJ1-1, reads EPEVTQTPSHQVTQMGQEVILRCVPISNHLYFYWYRQILGQKVEFLVSFYNNEISEKSEIFDDQFSVERPDGSNFTLKIRSTKLEDSAMYFCASNVLANTEAFFGQGTRLTVV.

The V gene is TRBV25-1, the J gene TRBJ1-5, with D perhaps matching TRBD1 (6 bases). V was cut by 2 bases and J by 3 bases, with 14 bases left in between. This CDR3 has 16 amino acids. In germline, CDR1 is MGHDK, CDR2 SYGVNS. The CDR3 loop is CASSERGGASNQPQHF. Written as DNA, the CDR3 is TGTGCCAGCAGTGAAAGGGGGGGGGCCTCCAATCAGCCCCAGCATTTT.

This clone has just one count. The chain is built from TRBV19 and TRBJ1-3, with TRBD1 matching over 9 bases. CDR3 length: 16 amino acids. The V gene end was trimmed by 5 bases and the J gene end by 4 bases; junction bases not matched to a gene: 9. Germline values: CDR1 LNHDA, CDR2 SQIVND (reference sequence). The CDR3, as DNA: TGTGCCAGTAGTGCCTCCACGGGGACAGGGGGAAACACCATATATTTT. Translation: CASSASTGTGGNTIYF.

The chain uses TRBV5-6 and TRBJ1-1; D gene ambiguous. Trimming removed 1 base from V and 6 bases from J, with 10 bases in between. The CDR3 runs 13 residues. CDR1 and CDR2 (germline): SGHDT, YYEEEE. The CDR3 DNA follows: TGTGCCAGCAGCTTGCAGGTAGTAGCTGAAGCTTTCTTT. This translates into CASSLQVVAEAFF.

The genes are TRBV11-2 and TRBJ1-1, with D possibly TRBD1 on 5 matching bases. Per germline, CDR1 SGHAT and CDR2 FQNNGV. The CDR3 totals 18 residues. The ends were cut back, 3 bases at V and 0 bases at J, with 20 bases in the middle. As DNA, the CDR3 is TGTGCCAGCAGCTTGCGGGGCGCCGGGATTCGGATGAACACTGAAGCTTTCTTT. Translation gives CASSLRGAGIRMNTEAFF.

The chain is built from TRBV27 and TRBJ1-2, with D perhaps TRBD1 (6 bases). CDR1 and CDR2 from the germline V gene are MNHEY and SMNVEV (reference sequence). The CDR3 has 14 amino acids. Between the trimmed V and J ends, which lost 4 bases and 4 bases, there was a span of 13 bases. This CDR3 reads CASSSRGDIYGYTF. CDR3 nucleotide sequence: TGTGCCAGCAGTTCCCGAGGGGACATCTATGGCTACACCTTC.

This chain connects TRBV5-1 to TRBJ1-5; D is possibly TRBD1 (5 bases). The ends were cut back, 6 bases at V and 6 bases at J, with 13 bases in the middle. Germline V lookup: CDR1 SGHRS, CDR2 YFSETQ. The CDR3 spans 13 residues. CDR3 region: CASIGQGRQPQHF. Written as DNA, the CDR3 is TGCGCCAGCATTGGTCAGGGCCGTCAGCCCCAGCATTTT. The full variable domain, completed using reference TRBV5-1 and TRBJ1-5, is KAGVTQTPRYLIKTRGQQVTLSCSPISGHRSVSWYQQTPGQGLQFLFEYFSETQRNKGNFPGRFSGRQFSNSRSEMNVSTLELGDSALYLCASIGQGRQPQHFGDGTRLSIL.

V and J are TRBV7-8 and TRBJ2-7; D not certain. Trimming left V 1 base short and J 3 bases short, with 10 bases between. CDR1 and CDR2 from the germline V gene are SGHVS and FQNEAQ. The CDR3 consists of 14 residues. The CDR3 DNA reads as TGTGCCAGCAGCTTAGGCAGGAAACTCTACGAGCAGTACTTC. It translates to CASSLGRKLYEQYF. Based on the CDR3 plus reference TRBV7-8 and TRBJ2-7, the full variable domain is GAGVSQSPRYKVAKRGQDVALRCDPISGHVSLFWYQQALGQGPEFLTYFQNEAQLDKSGLPSDRFFAERPEGSVSTLKIQRTQQEDSAVYLCASSLGRKLYEQYFGPGTRLTVT.

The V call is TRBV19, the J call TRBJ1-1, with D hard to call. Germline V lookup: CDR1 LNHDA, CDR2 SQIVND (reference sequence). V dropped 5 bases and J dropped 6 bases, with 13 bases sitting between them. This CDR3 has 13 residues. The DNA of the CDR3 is TGTGCCAGTAGTGAGAGGCAGAGGGCTGAAGCTTTCTTT. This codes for CASSERQRAEAFF.